Sequencing of this TCR beta chain was carried out in a study of cytomegalovirus exposure and HLA in healthy donors. At the level of the study: An earlier analysis found roughly 110 million unique TCR beta sequences from approximately 190 million T cells.

13 Jbeta primers and 60 Vbeta primers were used for the PCR. Clones were read by immunoSEQ multiplex PCR, and TCRdb kept only the in-frame ones, dropping some. Altogether 150,000 to 200,000 clones are present, approximately 80% being singletons, with the ten largest covering 1.5% to 2%. This clone was seen a single time. Its matching antigen is unknown. The length of the CDR3 is 15 residues. V was shortened by 4 bases and J by 3 bases, with 10 bases between the two germline ends. Germline CDR1 reads MNHEY; CDR2 reads SMNVEV (reference sequence). Study observations and caveats: A later analysis reportedly identified an Asian-associated ancestry cluster as carrying fewer N-insertions than the roughly 700-donor mean. The authors listed some 160 TCR beta chains as cytomegalovirus-associated. In a later analysis, DRB1 alleles had the most associated TCRs; HLA-C alleles the fewest.

The chain links TRBV27 to TRBJ1-6, with D tentatively TRBD1 (5 bases). The source material was PBMCs. This clonotype was sampled from a woman aged 25 to 39 in good health and CMV-seronegative. This CDR3 reads CASSWGDVYNSPLHF. CDR3 bases: TGTGCCAGCAGTTGGGGGGACGTCTATAATTCACCCCTCCACTTT.